Listed below are T cell receptor beta chains from one sample, sequenced in a study of blood T cell repertoires in COVID-19. Repertoires were generated with immunoSEQ multiplex PCR, while TCRdb's copy carries only in-frame clones and drops some. The table has almost 30,000 clones, about 65% seen once. Input material: peripheral blood. All receptors come from a human donor in a cohort sampled during active COVID-19. CDR3s include the opening cysteine and the closing phenylalanine or tryptophan. D genes are given only for firm matches. A clone size is listed for some rows: how often the clone was seen (once, few, many), or a class if it is expanded.

D gene,clone size,J gene,V gene,CDR3 DNA,CDR3 protein
NA,NA,TRBJ1-5,TRBV6-2/TRBV6-3,TGTGCCAGCAGTTACTCGGGGGGTAGCAATCAGCCCCAGCATTTT,CASSYSGGSNQPQHF
TRBD1,NA,TRBJ1-5,TRBV6-2/TRBV6-3,TGTGCCAGCAGTTTCGGGGGGACAGGGGGCAATCAGCCCCAGCATTTT,CASSFGGTGGNQPQHF
NA,few,TRBJ1-2,TRBV29-1,TGCAGCGTTGAACGGGGCTACACCTTC,CSVERGYTF
TRBD2,NA,TRBJ2-7,TRBV7-2,TGTGCCAGCACCTATGGGACTAGACGCTACGAGCAGTACTTC,CASTYGTRRYEQYF
TRBD1,few,TRBJ2-1,TRBV6-5,TGTGCCAGCAGTTACTTGGGACAGGGATACAATGAGCAGTTCTTC,CASSYLGQGYNEQFF
NA,NA,TRBJ1-1,TRBV6-6,TGTGCCAGCAGTTACGGGGGAGGGTACACTGAAGCTTTCTTT,CASSYGGGYTEAFF
NA,NA,TRBJ2-7,TRBV5-6,TGTGCCAGCAGCTGGGGGGTAGCCTCCTACGAGCAGTACTTC,CASSWGVASYEQYF
NA,NA,TRBJ1-4,TRBV5-6,TGTGCCAGCAGCAGAGGACAAGTCGGAGATGAAAAACTGTTTTTT,CASSRGQVGDEKLFF
TRBD1,NA,TRBJ2-7,TRBV3-1/TRBV3-2,TGTGCCAGCAGCCCACGGGACAGGGGTTTCCACGAGCAGTACTTC,CASSPRDRGFHEQYF
NA,NA,TRBJ2-2,TRBV7-9,TGTGCCAGCAGCCCTTTGACAGGAGCGAACACCGGGGAGCTGTTTTTT,CASSPLTGANTGELFF
NA,few,TRBJ1-1,TRBV5-5,TGTGCCAGCAGCTTGGCCTTGAGAATCATGAACACTGAAGCTTTCTTT,CASSLALRIMNTEAFF
TRBD1,NA,TRBJ1-1,TRBV6-5,TGTGCCAGCAGACCTACCGGGACAGGGCACACTGAAGCTTTCTTT,CASRPTGTGHTEAFF
TRBD2,many,TRBJ2-7,TRBV6-2/TRBV6-3,TGTGCCAGCAGTCGGGCGGGAGGGCCTGATGAGCAGTACTTC,CASSRAGGPDEQYF
TRBD1,NA,TRBJ2-7,TRBV10-3,TGTGCCATCAGTGAGTTCGGGACAGGGTCGGACTACGAGCAGTACTTC,CAISEFGTGSDYEQYF
TRBD1,NA,TRBJ1-3,TRBV9,TGTGCCAGCAGCGTAGCTCCAGAAACCGGGACAGGGGGAGGAAACACCATATATTTT,CASSVAPETGTGGGNTIYF
TRBD1,NA,TRBJ2-1,TRBV6-5,TGTGCCAGCAGTCCGTCGACAGGGATGAATGAGCAGTTCTTC,CASSPSTGMNEQFF
NA,NA,TRBJ1-1,TRBV30,TGTGCCTGGAGTGTGGGCAGGATGAACACTGAAGCTTTCTTT,CAWSVGRMNTEAFF
TRBD2,few,TRBJ2-1,TRBV7-2,TGTGCCAGCAGCTTAAGGACTAGCGGGGGATATGAGCAGTTCTTC,CASSLRTSGGYEQFF
NA,NA,TRBJ1-1,TRBV11-3,TGTGCCAGCAGCTCCAATTCGAACACTGAAGCTTTCTTT,CASSSNSNTEAFF
TRBD2,NA,TRBJ2-7,TRBV7-3,TGTGCCAGCAGCCCCTTAGCGGGCCGGGAGCAGTACTTC,CASSPLAGREQYF
NA,NA,TRBJ2-7,TRBV4-3,TGCGCCAGCAGCCAAGATTCGTCCAGGCAAAAGTACTTC,CASSQDSSRQKYF
TRBD1,NA,TRBJ1-1,TRBV6-5,TGTGCCAGCACTCCAGGGACAGCCGGTGAAGCTTTCTTT,CASTPGTAGEAFF
NA,NA,TRBJ2-7,TRBV5-1,TGCGCCAGCAGCTTGGATTTGGCGGACGAGCAGTACTTC,CASSLDLADEQYF
NA,NA,TRBJ2-7,TRBV23-1,TGCGCCAGCAGTCAATGGAGACAGCTCTACGAGCAGTACTTC,CASSQWRQLYEQYF
TRBD1,once,TRBJ1-1,TRBV7-9,TGTGCCAGCAGCTATGGGACAGTTTGGAACACTGAAGCTTTCTTT,CASSYGTVWNTEAFF
TRBD1,NA,TRBJ2-1,TRBV28,TGTGCCAGCAGTTCGGGACAGGGGGCTAGTGAGCAGTTCTTC,CASSSGQGASEQFF
TRBD2,few,TRBJ2-3,TRBV6-5,TGTGCCAGCAGTTACCGACTAGCGGGCACAGATACGCAGTATTTT,CASSYRLAGTDTQYF
NA,NA,TRBJ1-2,TRBV25-1,TGTGCCAGCAGTGAACGAGGGTCCTATGGCTACACCTTC,CASSERGSYGYTF
NA,NA,TRBJ1-2,TRBV10-3,TGTGCCATCAGTGATATCGCAGGGGCGGGCTATGGCTACACCTTC,CAISDIAGAGYGYTF
TRBD1,NA,TRBJ1-1,TRBV27,TGTGCCAGCAGTTTATTAATTAACCAGGGGGCTGGCACTGAAGCTTTCTTT,CASSLLINQGAGTEAFF
TRBD1,few,TRBJ1-2,TRBV6-5,TGTGCCATCCTAGACAGGGTCTACGGCTACACCTTC,CAILDRVYGYTF
NA,NA,TRBJ2-1,TRBV6-5,TGTGCCAGCAGTCCCGCCAGGGATGAGGACGGTGAGCAGTTCTTC,CASSPARDEDGEQFF
TRBD1,NA,TRBJ1-2,TRBV5-6,TGTGCCAGCAGCTTTGTGGACAGGGCCGCTAACTATGGCTACACCTTC,CASSFVDRAANYGYTF
NA,NA,TRBJ1-1,TRBV7-3,TGTGCCAGCAGCTTATTCAGGGACACTGAAGCTTTCTTT,CASSLFRDTEAFF
TRBD1,NA,TRBJ2-1,TRBV12-3/TRBV12-4,TGTGCCAGCAGTCCTGGGACAGCCGGAGGGCAGTTCTTC,CASSPGTAGGQFF
NA,few,TRBJ1-2,TRBV11-2,TGTGCCAGCAGCTCCAGACAGGTATTTGGCTACACCTTC,CASSSRQVFGYTF
NA,few,TRBJ2-2,TRBV4-3,TGCGCCAGCAGCCAACCCCCCCGACTTTTCGGAGGACCCCACACCGGGGAGCTGTTTTTT,CASSQPPRLFGGPHTGELFF
TRBD2,NA,TRBJ2-3,TRBV28,TGTGCCGGGAGGGGACCCAGCACAGATACGCAGTATTTT,CAGRGPSTDTQYF
TRBD2,NA,TRBJ2-3,TRBV6-2/TRBV6-3,TGTGCCAGCAGTTACTCGAAGGGACTAGCGGGGACAGATACGCAGTATTTT,CASSYSKGLAGTDTQYF
NA,few,TRBJ1-2,TRBV10-3,TGTGCCATCAGTGAGTTCGGGGGAGAGGGCTATGGCTACACCTTC,CAISEFGGEGYGYTF
NA,NA,TRBJ2-7,TRBV3-1/TRBV3-2,TGTGCCAGCAGCCACAGGGTTGGCGAGCAGTACTTC,CASSHRVGEQYF
NA,NA,TRBJ2-1,TRBV28,TGTGCCAGCACACTTGGGAAGGGGGTCCTCTACAATGAGCAGTTCTTC,CASTLGKGVLYNEQFF
NA,NA,TRBJ1-5,TRBV19,TGTGCCAGTAGTAGCGGGACGGGTAGCAATCAGCCCCAGCATTTT,CASSSGTGSNQPQHF
NA,few,TRBJ1-1,TRBV5-1,TGCGCCAGCAGCTTGGATGCCACTGACTGGAACACTGAAGCTTTCTTT,CASSLDATDWNTEAFF
NA,NA,TRBJ2-2,TRBV27,TGTGCCAGCAACCACGGAGGCACCGGGGAGCTGTTTTTT,CASNHGGTGELFF
NA,NA,TRBJ1-2,TRBV9,TGTGCCAGCAGCGTAGAAGGCCACGGGGTTGGCTACACCTTC,CASSVEGHGVGYTF
TRBD2,NA,TRBJ2-3,TRBV7-9,TGTGCCAGCAGCTTAGTTGGTAGCGGGATTGACGATACGCAGTATTTT,CASSLVGSGIDDTQYF
NA,NA,TRBJ2-7,TRBV14,TGTGCCAGCAGCCAATTTCGCGGGGTGAGATTCTACGAGCAGTACTTC,CASSQFRGVRFYEQYF
NA,NA,TRBJ1-4,TRBV7-6,TGTGCCAGCAGCCTGTCGACAGGAACAAATGAAAAACTGTTTTTT,CASSLSTGTNEKLFF
NA,NA,TRBJ2-2,TRBV7-9,TGTGCCAGCAGCTACGGGAACACCGGGGAGCTGTTTTTT,CASSYGNTGELFF
NA,NA,TRBJ2-7,TRBV6-1,TGTGCCAGCAGTGAACAGGGCGAGCAGTACTTC,CASSEQGEQYF
TRBD1,NA,TRBJ1-1,TRBV29-1,TGCAGCGTTGGTGCAGGGGGCACTGAAGCTTTCTTT,CSVGAGGTEAFF
TRBD2,NA,TRBJ2-3,TRBV19,TGTGCCAGTAGTCTCCGACTAGCGGGGGGAACAGATACGCAGTATTTT,CASSLRLAGGTDTQYF
NA,NA,TRBJ2-2,TRBV7-8,TGTGCCAGCAGCTTAATGAGGCGGGGAAGGAAGGACACCGGGGAGCTGTTTTTT,CASSLMRRGRKDTGELFF
NA,NA,TRBJ1-1,TRBV11-3,TGTGCCAGCAGCGGCAGGGAACTGAACACTGAAGCTTTCTTT,CASSGRELNTEAFF
NA,few,TRBJ2-2,TRBV7-6,TGTGCCAGCAGCTTAACAGGGTTCCACACCGGGGAGCTGTTTTTT,CASSLTGFHTGELFF
TRBD1,NA,TRBJ2-5,TRBV7-2,TGTGCCAGCAGCTCAAAACGACAGGGGGCAGGGGAGACCCAGTACTTC,CASSSKRQGAGETQYF
TRBD1,NA,TRBJ1-1,TRBV11-3,TGTGCCAGCAGCATCCAGGGGGCGGGAACTGAAGCTTTCTTT,CASSIQGAGTEAFF
TRBD2,NA,TRBJ2-3,TRBV11-2,TGTGCCAGCAGCTTAGACGGGGAGGGAACTGCAGATACGCAGTATTTT,CASSLDGEGTADTQYF
TRBD1,few,TRBJ1-5,TRBV29-1,TGCAGCGTTGGGGGGACAGTCAATCAGCCCCAGCATTTT,CSVGGTVNQPQHF